This T cell receptor beta chain was retrieved from a study of blood T cell repertoires in COVID-19. Overall study context: The United States, Italy and Spain supplied acute and convalescent COVID-19 samples. Sample material is recorded as cDNA or gDNA derived from T cells, B-cell-depleted T cells, or PBMCs.

Methods used by the authors: Using reference gene primer amplification, nucleated cell counts were estimated. Repertoires were generated with immunoSEQ multiplex PCR, while TCRdb's copy carries only in-frame clones and drops some. The V and J calls and clone size come from that table; D and trimming were worked out from the DNA. This sample carries 280,000 or so clones, roughly 86% of them seen once, and the ten largest clones take approximately 8.8%. The CDR3 runs to 12 residues. This clone was picked up a small number of times. The V and J genes are TRBV21-1 and TRBJ2-7; TRBD2 is taken as the D call from the table, unchecked against the DNA. TRBV21-1 is assigned pseudogene status. The specimen sequenced was peripheral blood. The receptor's source is a man aged 18 to 29 with active or convalescent COVID-19. The CDR3 region is CASSRRLPEQYF. CDR3 bases: TGTGCCAGCAGCCGCCGACTCCCGGAGCAGTACTTC.